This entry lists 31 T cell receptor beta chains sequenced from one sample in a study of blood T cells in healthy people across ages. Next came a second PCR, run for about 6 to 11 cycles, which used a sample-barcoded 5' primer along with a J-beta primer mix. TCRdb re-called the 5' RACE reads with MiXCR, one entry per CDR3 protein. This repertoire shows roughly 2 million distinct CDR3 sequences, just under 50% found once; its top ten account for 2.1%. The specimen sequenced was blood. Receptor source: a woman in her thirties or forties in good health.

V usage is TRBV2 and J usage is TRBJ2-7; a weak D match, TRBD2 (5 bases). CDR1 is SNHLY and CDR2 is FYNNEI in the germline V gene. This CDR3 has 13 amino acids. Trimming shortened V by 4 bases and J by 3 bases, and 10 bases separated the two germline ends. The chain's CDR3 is CASSVLVRYEQYF. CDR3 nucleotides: TGTGCCAGCAGTGTACTAGTGCGCTACGAGCAGTACTTC.

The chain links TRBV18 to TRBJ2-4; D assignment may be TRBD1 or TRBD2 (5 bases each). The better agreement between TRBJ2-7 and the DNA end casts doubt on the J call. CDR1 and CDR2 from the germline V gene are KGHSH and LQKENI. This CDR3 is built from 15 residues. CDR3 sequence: CASSPGTDLSYEQYF. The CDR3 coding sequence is TGTGCCAGCTCACCCGGGACGGATCTCTCCTACGAGCAGTACTTC.

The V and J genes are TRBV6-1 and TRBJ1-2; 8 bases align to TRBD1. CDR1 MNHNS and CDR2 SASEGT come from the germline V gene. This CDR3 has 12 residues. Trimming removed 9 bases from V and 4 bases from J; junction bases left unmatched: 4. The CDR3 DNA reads TGTGCCAGTGCGACAGGGGCCTATGGCTACACCTTC. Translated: CASATGAYGYTF.

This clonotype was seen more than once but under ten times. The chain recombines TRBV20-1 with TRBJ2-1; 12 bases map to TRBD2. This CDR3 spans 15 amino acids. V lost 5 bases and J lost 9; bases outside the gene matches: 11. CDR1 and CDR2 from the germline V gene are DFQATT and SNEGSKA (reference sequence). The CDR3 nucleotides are TGCAGTGCTCAGACTAGCGGGGGAAATATCGGTGAGCAGTTCTTC. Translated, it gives CSAQTSGGNIGEQFF.

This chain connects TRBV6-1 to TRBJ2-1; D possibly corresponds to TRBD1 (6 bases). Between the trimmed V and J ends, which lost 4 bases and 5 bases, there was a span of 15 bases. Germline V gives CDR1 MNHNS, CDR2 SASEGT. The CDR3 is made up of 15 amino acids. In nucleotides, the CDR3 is TGTGCCAGCAGTGCTAAAGGGCCAGGGGACAATGAGCAGTTCTTC. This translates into CASSAKGPGDNEQFF.

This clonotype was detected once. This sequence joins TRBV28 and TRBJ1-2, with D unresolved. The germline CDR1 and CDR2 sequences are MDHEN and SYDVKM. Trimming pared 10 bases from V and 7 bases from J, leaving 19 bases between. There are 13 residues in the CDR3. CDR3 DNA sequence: TGTGCCATCGATATCGGGGATAGGTCTGGCTACACCTTC. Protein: CAIDIGDRSGYTF.

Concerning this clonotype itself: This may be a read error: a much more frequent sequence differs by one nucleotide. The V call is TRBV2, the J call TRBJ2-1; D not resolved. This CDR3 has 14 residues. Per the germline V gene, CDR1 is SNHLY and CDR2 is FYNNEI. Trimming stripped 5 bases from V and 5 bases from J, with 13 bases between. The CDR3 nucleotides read TGTGCCAGCAGTAACGGCAGGACCGACAATGAGCAGTTCTTC. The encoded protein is CASSNGRTDNEQFF.

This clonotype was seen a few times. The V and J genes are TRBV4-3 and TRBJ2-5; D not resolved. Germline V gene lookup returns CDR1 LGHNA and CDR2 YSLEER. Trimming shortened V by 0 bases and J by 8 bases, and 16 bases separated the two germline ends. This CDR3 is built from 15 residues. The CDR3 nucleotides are TGCGCCAGCAGCCAAGAAGGGTCGGGCACTACAACCCAGTACTTC. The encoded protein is CASSQEGSGTTTQYF.

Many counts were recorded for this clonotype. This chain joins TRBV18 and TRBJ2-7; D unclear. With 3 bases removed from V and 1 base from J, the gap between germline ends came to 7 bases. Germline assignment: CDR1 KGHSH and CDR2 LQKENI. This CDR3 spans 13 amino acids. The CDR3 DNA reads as TGTGCCAGCTCACCCCCGAATTCCTACGAGCAGTACTTC. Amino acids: CASSPPNSYEQYF.

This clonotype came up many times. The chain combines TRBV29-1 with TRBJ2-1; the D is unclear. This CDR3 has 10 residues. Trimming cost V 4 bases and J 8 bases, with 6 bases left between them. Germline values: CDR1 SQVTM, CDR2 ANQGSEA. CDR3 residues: CSVVSDEQFF. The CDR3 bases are TGCAGCGTTGTGTCTGATGAGCAGTTCTTC.

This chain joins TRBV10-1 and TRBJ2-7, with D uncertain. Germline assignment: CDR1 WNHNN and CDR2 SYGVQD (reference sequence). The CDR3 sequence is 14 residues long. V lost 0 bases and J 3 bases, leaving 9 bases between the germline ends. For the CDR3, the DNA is TGCGCCAGCAGTGAGTCTGGCAGTTACTACGAGCAGTACTTC. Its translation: CASSESGSYYEQYF.

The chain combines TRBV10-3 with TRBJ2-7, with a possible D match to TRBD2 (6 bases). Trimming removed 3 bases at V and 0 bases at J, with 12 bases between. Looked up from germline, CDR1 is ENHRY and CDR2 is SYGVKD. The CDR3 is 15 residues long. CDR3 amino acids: CAISDPGTPSYEQYF. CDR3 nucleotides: TGTGCCATCAGTGATCCTGGGACTCCCTCCTACGAGCAGTACTTC.

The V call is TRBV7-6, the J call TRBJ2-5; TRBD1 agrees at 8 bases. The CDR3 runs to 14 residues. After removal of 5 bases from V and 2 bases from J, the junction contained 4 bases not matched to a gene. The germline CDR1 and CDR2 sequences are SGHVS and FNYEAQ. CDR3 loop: CASSATGGQETQYF. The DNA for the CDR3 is TGTGCCAGCAGCGCCACAGGGGGTCAAGAGACCCAGTACTTC.

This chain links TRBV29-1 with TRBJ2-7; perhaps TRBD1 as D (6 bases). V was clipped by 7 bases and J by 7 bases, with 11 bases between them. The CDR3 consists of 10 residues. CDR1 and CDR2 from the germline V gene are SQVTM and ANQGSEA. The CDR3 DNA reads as TGCAGCGCTGGGGACAAAGAGCAGTACTTC. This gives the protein CSAGDKEQYF.

In nucleotides, the CDR3 is TGTGCCAGCAGTGAGGGCCGCGCCTACGAGCAGTACTTC. Encoded protein: CASSEGRAYEQYF. The J gene is TRBJ2-4, the V gene TRBV2; no firm D call. The tail of the sequence fits TRBJ2-7 better, so the J call may be wrong. This CDR3 spans 13 amino acids. Germline CDR1 SNHLY, CDR2 FYNNEI.

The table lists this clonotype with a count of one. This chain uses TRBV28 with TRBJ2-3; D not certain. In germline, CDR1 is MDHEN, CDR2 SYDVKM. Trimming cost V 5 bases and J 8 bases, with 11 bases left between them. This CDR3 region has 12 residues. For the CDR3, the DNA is TGTGCCAGCAGTGTACCTCGGAGTACGCAGTATTTT. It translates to CASSVPRSTQYF. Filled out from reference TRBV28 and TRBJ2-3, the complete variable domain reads DVKVTQSSRYLVKRTGEKVFLECVQDMDHENMFWYRQDPGLGLRLIYFSYDVKMKEKGDIPEGYSVSREKKERFSLILESASTNQTSMYLCASSVPRSTQYFGPGTRLTVL.

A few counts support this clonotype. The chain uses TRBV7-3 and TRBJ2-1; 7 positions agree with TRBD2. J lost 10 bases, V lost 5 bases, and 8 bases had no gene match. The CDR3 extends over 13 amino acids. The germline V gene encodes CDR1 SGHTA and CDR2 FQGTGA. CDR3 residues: CASSPTLSGEQFF. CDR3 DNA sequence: TGTGCCAGCAGCCCAACACTTAGCGGGGAGCAGTTCTTC.

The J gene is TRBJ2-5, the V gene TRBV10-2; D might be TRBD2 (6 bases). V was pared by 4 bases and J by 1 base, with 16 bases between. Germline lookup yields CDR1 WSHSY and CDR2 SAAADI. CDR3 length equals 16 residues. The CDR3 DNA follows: TGCGCCAGCAGTGTAGTTAGCGGAGGCCCCCAAGAGACCCAGTACTTC. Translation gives CASSVVSGGPQETQYF.

In nucleotides, the CDR3 is TGCAGCGTTAGGTTAGCGGGGGGTGACAATGAGCAGTACTTC. Translated, it gives CSVRLAGGDNEQYF. The genes are TRBV29-1 and TRBJ2-7; 10 bases align to TRBD2. The V segment lost 5 bases and the J segment 7 bases; nucleotides outside the gene matches: 11. This CDR3 is built from 14 residues. Per the germline V gene, CDR1 is SQVTM and CDR2 is ANQGSEA.

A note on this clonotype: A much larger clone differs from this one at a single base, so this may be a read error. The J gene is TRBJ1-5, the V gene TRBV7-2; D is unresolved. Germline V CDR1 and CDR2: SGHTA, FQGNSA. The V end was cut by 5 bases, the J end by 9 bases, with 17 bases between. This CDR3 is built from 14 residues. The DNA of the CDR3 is TGTGCCAGCAGCCTCGACCCAGGCTATCGGCCCCAGCATTTT. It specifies CASSLDPGYRPQHF.

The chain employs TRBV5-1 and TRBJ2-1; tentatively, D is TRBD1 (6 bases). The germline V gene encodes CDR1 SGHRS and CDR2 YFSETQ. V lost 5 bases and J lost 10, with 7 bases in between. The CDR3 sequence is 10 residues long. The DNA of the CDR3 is TGCGCCAGCAGGGGGACAGAGCAGTTCTTC. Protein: CASRGTEQFF. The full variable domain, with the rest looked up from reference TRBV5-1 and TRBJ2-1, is KAGVTQTPRYLIKTRGQQVTLSCSPISGHRSVSWYQQTPGQGLQFLFEYFSETQRNKGNFPGRFSGRQFSNSRSEMNVSTLELGDSALYLCASRGTEQFFGPGTRLTVL.

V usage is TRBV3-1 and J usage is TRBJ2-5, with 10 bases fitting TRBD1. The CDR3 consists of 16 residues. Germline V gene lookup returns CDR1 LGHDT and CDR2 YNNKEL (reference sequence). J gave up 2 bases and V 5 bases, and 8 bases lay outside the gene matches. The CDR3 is CASSKARTGGQETQYF. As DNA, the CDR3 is TGTGCCAGCAGCAAGGCCCGGACAGGGGGACAAGAGACCCAGTACTTC.

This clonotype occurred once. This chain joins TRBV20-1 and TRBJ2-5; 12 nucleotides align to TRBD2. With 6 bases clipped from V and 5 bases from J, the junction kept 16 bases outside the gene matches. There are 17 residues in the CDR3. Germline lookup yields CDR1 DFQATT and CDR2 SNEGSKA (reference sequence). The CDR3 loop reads CSARKRGASGGAETQYF. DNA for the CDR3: TGCAGTGCCAGAAAACGAGGGGCTAGCGGGGGGGCCGAGACCCAGTACTTC.

This chain's CDR3 is CASSDDRGSYNEQFF. The DNA of the CDR3 is TGTGCCAGCAGTGACGACAGGGGTTCCTACAATGAGCAGTTCTTC. V and J are TRBV2 and TRBJ2-1; 8 bases agree with TRBD1. CDR1 is SNHLY and CDR2 is FYNNEI in the germline V gene. The length of the CDR3 is 15 residues. Trimming took 3 bases from V and 1 from J; bases not matched to a gene: 2.

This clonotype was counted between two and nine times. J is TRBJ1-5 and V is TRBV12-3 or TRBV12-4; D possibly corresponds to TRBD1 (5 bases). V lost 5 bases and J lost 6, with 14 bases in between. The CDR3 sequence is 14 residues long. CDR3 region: CASSIGTSSQPQHF. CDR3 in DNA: TGTGCCAGCAGTATAGGGACCTCGAGTCAGCCCCAGCATTTT.

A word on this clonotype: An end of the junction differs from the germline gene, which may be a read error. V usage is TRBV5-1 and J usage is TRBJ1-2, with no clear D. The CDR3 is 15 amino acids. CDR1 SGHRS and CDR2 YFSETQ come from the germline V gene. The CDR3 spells CAGSHRPDTNYGYTF. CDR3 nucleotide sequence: TGCGCCGGCAGCCATCGCCCTGACACTAACTATGGCTACACCTTC.

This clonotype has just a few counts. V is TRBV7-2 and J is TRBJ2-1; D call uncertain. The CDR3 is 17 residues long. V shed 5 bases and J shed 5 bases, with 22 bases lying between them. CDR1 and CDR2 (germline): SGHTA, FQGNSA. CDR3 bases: TGTGCCAGCAGCCCTAGGCCGGGCCCTACCCTCAACAATGAGCAGTTCTTC. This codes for CASSPRPGPTLNNEQFF. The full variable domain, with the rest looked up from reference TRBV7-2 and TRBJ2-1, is GAGVSQSPSNKVTEKGKDVELRCDPISGHTALYWYRQSLGQGLEFLIYFQGNSAPDKSGLPSDRFSAERTGGSVSTLTIQRTQQEDSAVYLCASSPRPGPTLNNEQFFGPGTRLTVL.

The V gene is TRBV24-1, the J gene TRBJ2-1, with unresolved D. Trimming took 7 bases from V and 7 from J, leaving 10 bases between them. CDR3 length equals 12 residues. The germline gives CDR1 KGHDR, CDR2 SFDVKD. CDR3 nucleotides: TGTGCCACCAGGGCAGGATCGAATGAGCAGTTCTTC. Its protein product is CATRAGSNEQFF.

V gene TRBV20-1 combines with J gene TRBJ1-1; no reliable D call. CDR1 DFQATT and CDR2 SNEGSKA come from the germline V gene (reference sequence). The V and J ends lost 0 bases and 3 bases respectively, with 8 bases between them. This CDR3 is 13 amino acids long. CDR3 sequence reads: CSARDKKDTEAFF. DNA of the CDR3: TGCAGTGCTAGAGACAAGAAGGACACTGAAGCTTTCTTT.

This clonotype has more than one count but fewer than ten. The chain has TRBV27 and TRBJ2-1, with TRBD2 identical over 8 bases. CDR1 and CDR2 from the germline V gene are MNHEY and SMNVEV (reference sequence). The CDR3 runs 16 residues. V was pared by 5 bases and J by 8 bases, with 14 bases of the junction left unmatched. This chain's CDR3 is CASSQPGVAGLDEQFF. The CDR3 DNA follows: TGTGCCAGCAGTCAGCCCGGGGTAGCGGGGTTGGATGAGCAGTTCTTC.

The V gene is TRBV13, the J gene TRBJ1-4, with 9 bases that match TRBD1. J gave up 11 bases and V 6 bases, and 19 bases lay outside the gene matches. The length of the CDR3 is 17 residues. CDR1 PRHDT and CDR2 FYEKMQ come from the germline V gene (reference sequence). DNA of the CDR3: TGTGCCAGCAGTTCAGGGGGGGGACAGGGAAGAGGAGATAAACTGTTTTTT. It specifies CASSSGGGQGRGDKLFF.